A selection of T cell receptor beta chains follows, all from one sample in a study of graft-versus-host responses after intestinal transplantation. Here immunoSEQ multiplex PCR was the method, and the copy in TCRdb shows in-frame clones only, minus some. The sample lists around 15,000 clones; 80% to 90% were seen once. The sample here was PBMCs, taken approximately 110 days after intestinal transplant. The receptor source for this set is a human patient who received an intestinal transplant, so some T cells may come from the graft donor. The conserved cysteine and the conserved F or W are not part of the CDR3 here. D genes are given only for firm matches. The size field is filled for only some rows; it gives once, few, many or a size class.

d_call cdr3_length v_call clone_size cdr3_aa
TRBD2 13 TRBV5-4 . ASSLRLAGAGEQF
. 11 TRBV21-1 . ASSKDRFSGYT
. 13 TRBV11-1 . ASSLQDAWNTEAF
. 14 TRBV19 . ASSGTGGRRDTEAF
. 10 TRBV28 . ASSFISREAF
TRBD1 12 TRBV7-3 . ASSIGQGAYEQY
. 12 TRBV28 . ASSLGGFNQPQH
. 15 TRBV18 . ASSPPEPGTPGNTIY
. 17 TRBV21-1 . ASSKCRNGQGRVSYEQY
. 14 TRBV27 . ASSLSNPTYTGELF
. 13 TRBV7-6 . ASSLRGGPYNEQF
. 11 TRBV6-1 . ASSETGNQPQH
. 13 TRBV18 . ASSPGGGGNQPQH
. 13 TRBV7-8 . ASSLVGATRETQY
. 11 TRBV9 . ASSVLTTDTQY
TRBD2 14 TRBV4-1 . ASSHVAGGGRKTQY
TRBD1 12 TRBV28 once ASSLWDRGYEQY
. 13 TRBV27 . ASSSITGAYNEQF
. 12 TRBV5-6 . ASSLEDNLYGYT
. 13 TRBV6-5 . ASSSTGGSTDTQY
TRBD1 10 TRBV27 once ASTGTGNEQY
TRBD1 12 TRBV18 . ASSPDRVGQPQH
. 12 TRBV19 . ASRLRDLYNEQF
TRBD2 16 TRBV19 . ASSITLQAGWSTDTQY
TRBD1 15 TRBV4-3 . ASSQGRTGGWADTQY
. 13 TRBV5-1 . ASSFRTGTQNIQY
. 10 TRBV30 . AWSRGAGELF
TRBD1 13 TRBV4-1 . ASSAPGQGQKEQY
. 11 TRBV2 . ASSEASGSEQY
TRBD2 18 TRBV9 . ASSPPLSGRANVRTDTQY
. 12 TRBV10-1 . ASSESGQGREQY
TRBD1 13 TRBV5-1 . ASSPFDRAGDTQY
. 13 TRBV19 few ASSITGDWGETQY
. 8 TRBV6-1 . ASRNYEQY
. 15 TRBV9 . ASSVRPTTGGWTEAF
. 11 TRBV19 . ASSITGRTEAF
. 12 TRBV5-4 once ASSLGNKNTEAF
. 11 TRBV6-6 . ASSLGVGTEAF
TRBD2 13 TRBV30 . AWTYLTSGGNEQF
. 12 TRBV6-6 . ASSYLAGSFEAF
. 11 TRBV27 . ASSLLPYNEQF
. 12 TRBV6-5 . ASSPTSGRYEQF
. 11 TRBV30 . AWTQGGNYGYT
TRBD2 13 TRBV19 once ASSPLAGRGETQY
TRBD2 13 TRBV4-3 . ASSPVAGVGETQY